This T cell receptor beta chain was profiled in a study of cytomegalovirus exposure and HLA in healthy donors. Germline CDR1 reads SGHTA; CDR2 reads FQGNSA. The CDR3 is 14 amino acids. The V and J ends lost 4 bases and 2 bases, in that order; junction bases with no gene match: 3. In the PCR, 60 Vbeta and 13 Jbeta primers were used. Profiling relied on immunoSEQ multiplex PCR, and the TCRdb table lists in-frame clones only, not all of them. Among some 200,000 clones listed, about four fifths were seen once. V is TRBV7-2 and J is TRBJ1-2; TRBD1 aligns across 8 bases. The TCR sequence derives from a male donor in good health and CMV-seropositive. The specimen was PBMCs. The CDR3 sequence: CASSYDRGNYGYTF. The CDR3 DNA is TGTGCCAGCAGCTACGACAGGGGAAACTATGGCTACACCTTC.